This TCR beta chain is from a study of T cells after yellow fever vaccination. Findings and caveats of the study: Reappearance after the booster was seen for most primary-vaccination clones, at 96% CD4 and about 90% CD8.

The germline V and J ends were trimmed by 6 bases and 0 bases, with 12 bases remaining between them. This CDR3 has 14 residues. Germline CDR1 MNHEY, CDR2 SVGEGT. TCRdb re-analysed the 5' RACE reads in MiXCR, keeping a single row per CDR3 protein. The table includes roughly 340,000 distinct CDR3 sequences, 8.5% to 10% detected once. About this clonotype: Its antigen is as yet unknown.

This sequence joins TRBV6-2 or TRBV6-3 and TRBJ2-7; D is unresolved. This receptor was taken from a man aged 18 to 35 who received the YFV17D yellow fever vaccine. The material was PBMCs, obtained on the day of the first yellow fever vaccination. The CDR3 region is CASRRAGHSYEQYF. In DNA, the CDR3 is TGTGCCAGCAGACGCGCCGGGCACTCCTACGAGCAGTACTTC.